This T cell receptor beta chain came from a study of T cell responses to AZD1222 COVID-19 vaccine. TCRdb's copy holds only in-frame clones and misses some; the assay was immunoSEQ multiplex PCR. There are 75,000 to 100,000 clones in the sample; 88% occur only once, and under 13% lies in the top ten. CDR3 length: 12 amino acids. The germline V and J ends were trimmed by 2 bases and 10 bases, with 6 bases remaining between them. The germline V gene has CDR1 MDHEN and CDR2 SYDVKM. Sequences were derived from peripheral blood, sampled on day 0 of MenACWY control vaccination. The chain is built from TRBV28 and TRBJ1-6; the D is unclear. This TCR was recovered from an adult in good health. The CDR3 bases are TGTGCCAGCAGTTTAATTGTCTCACCCCTCCACTTT. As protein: CASSLIVSPLHF.